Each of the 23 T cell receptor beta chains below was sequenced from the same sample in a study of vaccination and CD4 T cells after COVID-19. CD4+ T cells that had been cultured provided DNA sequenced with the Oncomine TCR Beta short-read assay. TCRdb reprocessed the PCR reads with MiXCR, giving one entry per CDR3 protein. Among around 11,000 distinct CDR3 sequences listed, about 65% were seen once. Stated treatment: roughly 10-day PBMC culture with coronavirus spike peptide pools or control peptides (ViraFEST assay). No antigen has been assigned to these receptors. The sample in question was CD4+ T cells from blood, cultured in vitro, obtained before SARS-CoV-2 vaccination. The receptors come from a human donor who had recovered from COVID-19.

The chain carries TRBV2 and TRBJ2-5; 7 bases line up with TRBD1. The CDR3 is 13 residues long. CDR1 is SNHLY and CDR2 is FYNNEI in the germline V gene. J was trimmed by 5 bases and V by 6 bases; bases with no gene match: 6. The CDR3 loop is CASSQGGEETQYF. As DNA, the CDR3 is TGTGCCAGCAGCCAAGGGGGCGAGGAGACCCAGTACTTC.

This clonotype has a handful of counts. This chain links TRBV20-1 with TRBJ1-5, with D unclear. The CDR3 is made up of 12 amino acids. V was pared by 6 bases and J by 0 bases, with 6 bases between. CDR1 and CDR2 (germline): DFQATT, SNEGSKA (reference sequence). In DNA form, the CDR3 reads TGCAGTGCAGAGACTAGCAATCAGCCCCAGCATTTT. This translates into CSAETSNQPQHF.

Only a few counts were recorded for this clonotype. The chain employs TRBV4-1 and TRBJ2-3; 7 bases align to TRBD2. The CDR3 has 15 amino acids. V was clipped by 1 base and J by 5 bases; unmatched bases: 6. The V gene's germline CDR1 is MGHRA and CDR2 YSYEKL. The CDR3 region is CASSQGWGGRDTQYF. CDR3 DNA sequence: TGCGCCAGCAGCCAAGGCTGGGGGGGACGAGATACGCAGTATTTT.

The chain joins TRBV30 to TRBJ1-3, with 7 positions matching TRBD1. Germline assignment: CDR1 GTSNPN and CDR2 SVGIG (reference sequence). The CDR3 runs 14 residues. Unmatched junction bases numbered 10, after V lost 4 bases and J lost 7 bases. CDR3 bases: TGTGCCTGGATTTGGGGCAGGGGGAAGAACACCATATATTTT. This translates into CAWIWGRGKNTIYF.

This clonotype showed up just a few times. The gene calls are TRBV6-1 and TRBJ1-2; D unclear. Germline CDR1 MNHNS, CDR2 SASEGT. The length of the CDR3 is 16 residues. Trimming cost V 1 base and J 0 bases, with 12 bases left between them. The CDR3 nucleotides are TGTGCCAGCAGTGAAGACCCGGGCTATACTAACTATGGCTACACCTTC. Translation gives CASSEDPGYTNYGYTF.

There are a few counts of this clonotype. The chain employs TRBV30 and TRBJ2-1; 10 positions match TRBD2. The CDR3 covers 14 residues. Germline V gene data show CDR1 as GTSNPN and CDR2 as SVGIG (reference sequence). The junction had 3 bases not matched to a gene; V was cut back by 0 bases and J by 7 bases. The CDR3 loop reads CAWSVASGSNEQFF. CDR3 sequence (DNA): TGTGCCTGGAGTGTAGCTAGCGGGAGTAATGAGCAGTTCTTC.

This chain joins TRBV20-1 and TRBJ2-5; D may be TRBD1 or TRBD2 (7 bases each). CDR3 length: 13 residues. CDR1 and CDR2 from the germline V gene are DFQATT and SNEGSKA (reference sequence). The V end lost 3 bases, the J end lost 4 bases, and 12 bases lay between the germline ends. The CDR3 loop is CSARGGGRETQYF. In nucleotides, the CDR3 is TGCAGTGCTAGGGGAGGGGGCAGAGAGACCCAGTACTTC.

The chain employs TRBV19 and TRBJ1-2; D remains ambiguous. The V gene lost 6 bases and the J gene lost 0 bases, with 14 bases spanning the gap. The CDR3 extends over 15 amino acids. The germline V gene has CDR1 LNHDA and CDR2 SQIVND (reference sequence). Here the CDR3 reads CASRRAEESNYGYTF. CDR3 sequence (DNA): TGTGCCAGTAGGCGGGCCGAAGAATCTAACTATGGCTACACCTTC.

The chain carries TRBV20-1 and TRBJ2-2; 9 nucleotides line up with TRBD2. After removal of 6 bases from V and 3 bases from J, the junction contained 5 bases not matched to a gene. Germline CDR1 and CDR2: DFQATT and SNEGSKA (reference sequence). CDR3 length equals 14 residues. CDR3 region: CSAIAGADTGELFF. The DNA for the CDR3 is TGCAGTGCCATAGCGGGAGCCGACACCGGGGAGCTGTTTTTT.

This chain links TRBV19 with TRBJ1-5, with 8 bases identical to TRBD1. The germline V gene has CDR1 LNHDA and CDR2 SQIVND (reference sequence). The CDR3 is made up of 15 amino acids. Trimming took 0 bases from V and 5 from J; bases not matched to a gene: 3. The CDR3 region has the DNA TGTGCCAGTAGTATAGAAGCAGGGGGCGATCAGCCCCAGCATTTT. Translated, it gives CASSIEAGGDQPQHF.

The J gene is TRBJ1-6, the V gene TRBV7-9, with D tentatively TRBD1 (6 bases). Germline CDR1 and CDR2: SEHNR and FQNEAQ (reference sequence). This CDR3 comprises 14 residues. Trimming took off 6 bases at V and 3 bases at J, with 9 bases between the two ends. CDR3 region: CASSADSYNSPLHF. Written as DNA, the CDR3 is TGTGCCAGCAGTGCGGACAGCTATAATTCACCCCTCCACTTT.

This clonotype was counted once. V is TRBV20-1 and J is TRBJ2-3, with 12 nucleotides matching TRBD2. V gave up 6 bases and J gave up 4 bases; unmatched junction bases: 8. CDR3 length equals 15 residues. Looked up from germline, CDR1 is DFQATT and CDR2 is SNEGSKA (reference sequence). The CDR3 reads CSAPLASGRADTQYF. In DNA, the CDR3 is TGCAGTGCCCCCCTGGCTAGCGGGAGGGCAGATACGCAGTATTTT.

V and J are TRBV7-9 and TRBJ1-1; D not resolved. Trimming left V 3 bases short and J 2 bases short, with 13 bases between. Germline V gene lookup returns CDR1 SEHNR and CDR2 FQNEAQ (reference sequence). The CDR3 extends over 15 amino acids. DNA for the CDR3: TGTGCCAGCAGCTTGAGCCGGAACGCAAACACTGAAGCTTTCTTT. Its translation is CASSLSRNANTEAFF.

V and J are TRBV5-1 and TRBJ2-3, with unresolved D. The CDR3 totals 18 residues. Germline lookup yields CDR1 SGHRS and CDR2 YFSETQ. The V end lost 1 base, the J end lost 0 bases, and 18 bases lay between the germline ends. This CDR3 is CASSLFSDPAYSTDTQYF. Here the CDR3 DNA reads TGCGCCAGCAGCTTGTTCTCCGACCCGGCGTACAGCACAGATACGCAGTATTTT.

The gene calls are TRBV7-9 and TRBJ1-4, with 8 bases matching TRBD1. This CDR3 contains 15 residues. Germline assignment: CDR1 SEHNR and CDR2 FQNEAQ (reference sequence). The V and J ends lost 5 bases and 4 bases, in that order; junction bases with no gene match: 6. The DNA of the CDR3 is TGTGCCAGCAGCCCCAGGGGGCAGAGTAATGAAAAACTGTTTTTT. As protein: CASSPRGQSNEKLFF.

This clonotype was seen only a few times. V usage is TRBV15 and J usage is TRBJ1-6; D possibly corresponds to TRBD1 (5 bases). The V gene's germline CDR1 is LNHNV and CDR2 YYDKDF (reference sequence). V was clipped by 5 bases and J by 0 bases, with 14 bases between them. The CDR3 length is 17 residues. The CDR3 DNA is TGTGCCACCAGCGGGGACTCATGGAGCTCCTATAATTCACCCCTCCACTTT. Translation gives CATSGDSWSSYNSPLHF.

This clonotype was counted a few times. The CDR3 loop reads CASSIDLRGMGYEQYF. The CDR3 DNA follows: TGTGCCAGTAGTATTGACCTACGGGGGATGGGGTACGAGCAGTACTTC. The gene calls are TRBV19 and TRBJ2-7; TRBD2 is a possible D gene (6 bases). The V gene's germline CDR1 is LNHDA and CDR2 SQIVND (reference sequence). CDR3 length: 16 residues. Trimming removed 3 bases at V and 4 bases at J, with 19 bases between.

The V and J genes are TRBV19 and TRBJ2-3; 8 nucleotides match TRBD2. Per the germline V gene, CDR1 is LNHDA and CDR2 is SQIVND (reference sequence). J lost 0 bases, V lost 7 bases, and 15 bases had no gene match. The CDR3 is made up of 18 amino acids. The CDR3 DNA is TGTGCCAGTACGCCTAGGGGAAAGCGGGAGAGAAGCACAGATACGCAGTATTTT. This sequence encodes CASTPRGKRERSTDTQYF.

CDR3 nucleotide sequence: TGTGCCAGCAGACACCCAACCCCACTAGCGGGGGTCTACGAGCAGTACTTC. Its translation is CASRHPTPLAGVYEQYF. The V call is TRBV12-3 or TRBV12-4, the J call TRBJ2-7; 11 nucleotides line up with TRBD2. V lost 6 bases and J lost 3; bases outside the gene matches: 13. The CDR3 runs to 17 residues.

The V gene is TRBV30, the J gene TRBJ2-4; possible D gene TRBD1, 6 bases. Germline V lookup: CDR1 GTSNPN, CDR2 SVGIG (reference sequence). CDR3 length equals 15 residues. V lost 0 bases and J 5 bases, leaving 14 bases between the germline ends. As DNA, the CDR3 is TGTGCCTGGAGTGTCGGGTTAGGGGGAGAAAACATTCAGTACTTC. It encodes CAWSVGLGGENIQYF.

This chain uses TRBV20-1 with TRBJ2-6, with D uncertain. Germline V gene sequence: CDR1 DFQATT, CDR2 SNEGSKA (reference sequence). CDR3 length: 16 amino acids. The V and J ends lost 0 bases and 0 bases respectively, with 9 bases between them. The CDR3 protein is CSARDSTSSGANVLTF. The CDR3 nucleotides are TGCAGTGCTAGAGACAGCACGAGCTCTGGGGCCAACGTCCTGACTTTC.

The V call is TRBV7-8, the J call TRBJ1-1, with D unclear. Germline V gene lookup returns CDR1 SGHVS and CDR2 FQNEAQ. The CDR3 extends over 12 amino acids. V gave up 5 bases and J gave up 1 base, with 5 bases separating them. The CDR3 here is CASSEANTEAFF. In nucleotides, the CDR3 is TGTGCCAGCAGCGAGGCGAACACTGAAGCTTTCTTT.

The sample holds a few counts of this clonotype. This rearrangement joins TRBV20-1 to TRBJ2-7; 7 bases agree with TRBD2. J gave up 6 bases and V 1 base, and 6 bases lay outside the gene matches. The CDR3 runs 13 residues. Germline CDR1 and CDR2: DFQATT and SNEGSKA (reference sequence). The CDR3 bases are TGCAGTGCTAGAGCGCGGGAGAAATTCGAGCAGTACTTC. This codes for CSARAREKFEQYF.